The sequence of this T cell receptor (beta chain) was determined in a study of blood T cell repertoires in COVID-19. The V gene's germline CDR1 is SNHLY and CDR2 FYNNEI. The CDR3 has 14 residues. The V gene lost 1 base and the J gene lost 1 base, with 7 bases spanning the gap. Here immunoSEQ multiplex PCR was the method, and the copy in TCRdb shows in-frame clones only, minus some. The sample holds 20,000 to 25,000 clones, around 89% seen once. The receptor was isolated from a human donor in a cohort sampled during active COVID-19. Material: peripheral blood. The rearrangement links TRBV2 to TRBJ1-1; perhaps TRBD1 as D (5 bases). CDR3 amino acids: CASSEGGRNTEAFF. The CDR3 DNA follows: TGTGCCAGCAGTGAAGGGGGCAGGAACACTGAAGCTTTCTTT.